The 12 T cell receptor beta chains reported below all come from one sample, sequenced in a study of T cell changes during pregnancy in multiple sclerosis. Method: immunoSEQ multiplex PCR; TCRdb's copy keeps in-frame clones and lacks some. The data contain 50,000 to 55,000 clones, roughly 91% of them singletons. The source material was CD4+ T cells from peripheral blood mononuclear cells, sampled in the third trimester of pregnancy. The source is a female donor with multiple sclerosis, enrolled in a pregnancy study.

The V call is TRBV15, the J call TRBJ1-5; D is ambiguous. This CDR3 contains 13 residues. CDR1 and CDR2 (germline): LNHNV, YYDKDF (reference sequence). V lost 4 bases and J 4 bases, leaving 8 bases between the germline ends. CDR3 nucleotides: TGTGCCACCAGCATGCCAGTTAATCAGCCCCAGCATTTT. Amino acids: CATSMPVNQPQHF.

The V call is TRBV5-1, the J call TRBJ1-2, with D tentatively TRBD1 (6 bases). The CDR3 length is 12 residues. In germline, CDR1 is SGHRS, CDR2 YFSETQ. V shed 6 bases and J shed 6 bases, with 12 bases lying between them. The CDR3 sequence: CASTTGIDGYTF. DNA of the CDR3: TGCGCCAGCACCACAGGGATTGATGGCTACACCTTC.

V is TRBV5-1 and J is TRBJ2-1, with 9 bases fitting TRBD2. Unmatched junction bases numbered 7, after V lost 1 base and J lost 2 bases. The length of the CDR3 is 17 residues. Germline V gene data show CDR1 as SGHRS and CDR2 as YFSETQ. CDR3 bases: TGCGCCAGCAGCTTGTACGCGGGGGGGCCCCCCTACAATGAGCAGTTCTTC. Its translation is CASSLYAGGPPYNEQFF.

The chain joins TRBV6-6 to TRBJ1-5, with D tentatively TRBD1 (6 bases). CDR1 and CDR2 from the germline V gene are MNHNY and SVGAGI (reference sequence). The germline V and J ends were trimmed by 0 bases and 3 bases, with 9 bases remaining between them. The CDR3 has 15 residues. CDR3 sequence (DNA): TGTGCCAGCAGTTACTCGGACAGTCCCAATCAGCCCCAGCATTTT. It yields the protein CASSYSDSPNQPQHF.

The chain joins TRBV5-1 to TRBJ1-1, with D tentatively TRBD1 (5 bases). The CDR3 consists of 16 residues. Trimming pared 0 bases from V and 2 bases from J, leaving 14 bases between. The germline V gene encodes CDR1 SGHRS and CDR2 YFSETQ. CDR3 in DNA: TGCGCCAGCAGCTTGGAGCCAGGGAGGGGCAACACTGAAGCTTTCTTT. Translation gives CASSLEPGRGNTEAFF.

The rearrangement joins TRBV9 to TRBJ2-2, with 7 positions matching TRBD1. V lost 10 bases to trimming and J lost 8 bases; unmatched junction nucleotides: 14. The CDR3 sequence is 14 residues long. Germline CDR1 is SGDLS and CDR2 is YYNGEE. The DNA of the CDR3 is TGTGCCCCTCACGGACAGGCAACCGTTGGGGAGCTGTTTTTT. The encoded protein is CAPHGQATVGELFF.

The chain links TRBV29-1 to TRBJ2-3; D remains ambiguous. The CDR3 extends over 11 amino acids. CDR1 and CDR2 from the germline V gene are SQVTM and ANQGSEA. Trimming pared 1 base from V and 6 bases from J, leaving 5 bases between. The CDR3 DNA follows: TGCAGCGTTGAAGTACTCGATACGCAGTATTTT. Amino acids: CSVEVLDTQYF.

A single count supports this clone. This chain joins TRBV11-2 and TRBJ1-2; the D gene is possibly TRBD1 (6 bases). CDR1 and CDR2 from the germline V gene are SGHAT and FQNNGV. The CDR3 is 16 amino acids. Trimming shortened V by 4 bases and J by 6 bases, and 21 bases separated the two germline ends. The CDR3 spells CASSSPRTGPSDGYTF. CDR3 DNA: TGTGCCAGCAGCTCGCCCCGCACAGGGCCGTCGGATGGCTACACCTTC.

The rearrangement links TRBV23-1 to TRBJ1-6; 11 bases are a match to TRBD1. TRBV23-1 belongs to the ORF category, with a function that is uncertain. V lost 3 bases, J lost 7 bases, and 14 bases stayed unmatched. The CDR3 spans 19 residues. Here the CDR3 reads CASSQDRTGGAFSNSPLHF. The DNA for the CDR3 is TGCGCCAGCAGTCAGGATCGGACAGGGGGCGCCTTTTCCAATTCACCCCTCCACTTT.

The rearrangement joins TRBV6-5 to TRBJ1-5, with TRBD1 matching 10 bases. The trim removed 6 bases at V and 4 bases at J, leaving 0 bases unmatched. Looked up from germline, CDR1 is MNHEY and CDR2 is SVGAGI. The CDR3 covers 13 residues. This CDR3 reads CASRDRGNQPQHF. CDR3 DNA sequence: TGTGCCAGCAGGGACAGGGGGAATCAGCCCCAGCATTTT.

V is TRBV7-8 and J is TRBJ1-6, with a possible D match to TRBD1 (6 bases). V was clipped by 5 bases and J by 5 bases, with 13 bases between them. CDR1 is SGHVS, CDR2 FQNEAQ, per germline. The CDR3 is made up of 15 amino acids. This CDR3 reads CASSTRGGDNSPLHF. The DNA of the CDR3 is TGTGCCAGCAGCACCAGGGGTGGGGATAATTCACCCCTCCACTTT.

CDR3 amino acids: CASDRGENEKLFF. CDR3 DNA: TGTGCCAGTGACAGGGGAGAGAATGAAAAACTGTTTTTT. The rearrangement joins TRBV6-1 to TRBJ1-4; the match to TRBD1 covers 8 bases. This CDR3 contains 13 residues. Germline V gene lookup returns CDR1 MNHNS and CDR2 SASEGT. The trim removed 9 bases at V and 5 bases at J, leaving 5 bases unmatched.